This is a list of T cell receptor beta chains from one sample in a study of cytomegalovirus exposure and HLA in healthy donors. TCRdb keeps only in-frame clones here, not all; method: immunoSEQ multiplex PCR. This table holds roughly 74,000 clones, 60% to 85% found once. Material: PBMCs. The receptor set was obtained from a man aged 40-49 years in good health and CMV-seronegative. CDR3s include the opening cysteine and the closing phenylalanine or tryptophan. A D gene is named only where the DNA matches it firmly. The size entry is marked missing in some rows and otherwise reads once, few, many or a size class.

d_gene,len,abundance,v_gene,j_gene,CDR3nt,CDR3aa
TRBD2,14,-,TRBV27,TRBJ2-7,TGTGCCAGCAGTACAGCTAGCGGGACCTACGAGCAGTACTTC,CASSTASGTYEQYF
TRBD2,17,-,TRBV9,TRBJ2-1,TGTGCCAGCAGCGTAGGTAGCGGGATACTCCTTACCAATGAGCAGTTCTTC,CASSVGSGILLTNEQFF
-,12,-,TRBV28,TRBJ2-4,TGTGCCAGCGTGGGAGTTCAAAACATTCAGTACTTC,CASVGVQNIQYF
-,12,few,TRBV29-1,TRBJ2-1,TGCAGCGCCAGGGGTAGCTACAATGAGCAGTTCTTC,CSARGSYNEQFF
TRBD1,14,-,TRBV7-3,TRBJ2-1,TGTGCCAGCAGCCTGGACAGGGCTATCAATGAGCAGTTCTTC,CASSLDRAINEQFF
-,13,-,TRBV7-9,TRBJ2-7,TGTGCCAGCAGCTTAAGGGGTATTAGCGAGCAGTACTTC,CASSLRGISEQYF
-,11,-,TRBV6-5,TRBJ1-1,TGTGCCAGCGGCGGTGACGCTGAAGCTTTCTTT,CASGGDAEAFF
-,12,-,TRBV5-5,TRBJ2-3,TGTGCCAGCAGCCCTAGCACAGATACGCAGTATTTT,CASSPSTDTQYF
-,17,-,TRBV28,TRBJ2-3,TGTGCCAGCAGTTTATGGGTCACAAGTCCCGGCACAGATACGCAGTATTTT,CASSLWVTSPGTDTQYF
-,13,-,TRBV11-1,TRBJ2-1,TGTGCCAGCAGCTCCCGACAGACCCATGAGCAGTTCTTC,CASSSRQTHEQFF
-,13,-,TRBV30,TRBJ1-5,TGTGCCTGGAGTCGTAGCCTTAATCAGCCCCAGCATTTT,CAWSRSLNQPQHF
TRBD2,16,-,TRBV7-2,TRBJ2-1,TGTGCCAGCAGCTTAGTACCTAGCGGGATATACAATGAGCAGTTCTTC,CASSLVPSGIYNEQFF
-,13,-,TRBV29-1,TRBJ2-7,TGCAGCGTTGGCGGGGTCCTTTTCTACGAGCAGTACTTC,CSVGGVLFYEQYF
TRBD1,15,few,TRBV5-1,TRBJ2-3,TGCGCCAGCAGCCTGGGACAGGGACGAACAGATACGCAGTATTTT,CASSLGQGRTDTQYF
-,14,-,TRBV6-5,TRBJ2-7,TGTGCCAGCAGTACCCGGGACAACTCCTACGAGCAGTACTTC,CASSTRDNSYEQYF
TRBD1,16,-,TRBV2,TRBJ2-5,TGTGCCAGCAGTGGGACAGGGGGCGCGATTTCAGAGACCCAGTACTTC,CASSGTGGAISETQYF
TRBD1,15,few,TRBV19,TRBJ1-1,TGTGCCAGTACCTTAAGGGGGGACAGGAACACTGAAGCTTTCTTT,CASTLRGDRNTEAFF
TRBD2,14,-,TRBV14,TRBJ2-1,TGTGCCAGCAGCCTACTAGCGGGAGCTTTTGAGCAGTTCTTC,CASSLLAGAFEQFF
-,16,-,TRBV5-6,TRBJ1-1,TGTGCCTCCGAAGAAACAGGTACCTGGATGAACACTGAAGCTTTCTTT,CASEETGTWMNTEAFF
-,16,-,TRBV5-8,TRBJ1-4,TGTGCCAGCAGCTTGGCCTCTCGGGGGACTAATGAAAAACTGTTTTTT,CASSLASRGTNEKLFF
TRBD1,15,few,TRBV28,TRBJ1-3,TGTGCCAGCATTCCTCGCCGGGACAGGGGAAACACCATATATTTT,CASIPRRDRGNTIYF
-,16,-,TRBV5-1,TRBJ2-3,TGCGCCAGCAGCTCTCGACTGACTGGCAGCACAGATACGCAGTATTTT,CASSSRLTGSTDTQYF
TRBD1,17,once,TRBV29-1,TRBJ2-6,TGCAGCGCAGGAGGGTTGGGACAGGGGCCTGGGGCCAACGTCCTGACTTTC,CSAGGLGQGPGANVLTF
TRBD2,15,-,TRBV5-4,TRBJ2-7,TGTGCCAGCAGCCCTGGCGGCGGGAGGGCTGGCGAGCAGTACTTC,CASSPGGGRAGEQYF
-,13,-,TRBV6-6,TRBJ1-5,TGTGCCAGCAGTTACAGACAGGACCAGCCCCAGCATTTT,CASSYRQDQPQHF
TRBD1,13,-,TRBV19,TRBJ1-2,TGTGCCAGTAGTATGCGGGACAGGGTTGGCTACACCTTC,CASSMRDRVGYTF
-,15,-,TRBV7-3,TRBJ2-3,TGTGCCAGCAGCTTAGATGGGATAGCAGGGGATACGCAGTATTTT,CASSLDGIAGDTQYF
TRBD2,14,-,TRBV7-9,TRBJ2-3,TGTGCCAGCAGCTTTAGCGGGAGCACAGATACGCAGTATTTT,CASSFSGSTDTQYF
-,13,-,TRBV12-5,TRBJ1-2,TGTGCTAGTGGTTTGACCAACAGGGATGGCTACACCTTC,CASGLTNRDGYTF
TRBD1,16,once,TRBV28,TRBJ1-5,TGTGCCAGCAGAAGCTTACAGGGGAGAGGGGATCAGCCCCAGCATTTT,CASRSLQGRGDQPQHF
TRBD2,15,-,TRBV5-4,TRBJ2-1,TGTGCCAGCAGCTTGGAACTAGCGGGTAACAATGAGCAGTTCTTC,CASSLELAGNNEQFF
TRBD2,14,-,TRBV7-3,TRBJ2-3,TGTGCCAGCAGCAGCCGGGACTACACAGATACGCAGTATTTT,CASSSRDYTDTQYF
-,15,-,TRBV6-5,TRBJ2-2,TGTGCCAGCAGTTCGAAGGGAGGGGGGGCGCAGGAGCTGTTTTTT,CASSSKGGGAQELFF
TRBD1,19,-,TRBV4-1,TRBJ1-1,TGCGCCAGCAGCCAAGGATCCGGCCAGGGGGCAAGGATGAACACTGAAGCTTTCTTT,CASSQGSGQGARMNTEAFF
TRBD2,14,-,TRBV29-1,TRBJ2-1,TGCAGCGTTACCCTGGGACTAGTATACAATGAGCAGTTCTTC,CSVTLGLVYNEQFF
TRBD1,15,-,TRBV7-9,TRBJ2-1,TGTGCCAGCAGCTCGGGGACAGACCGGACGATGGGGCAGTTCTTC,CASSSGTDRTMGQFF
TRBD2,16,-,TRBV19,TRBJ2-3,TGTGCCAGTCAGAGTCGTCTAGCGGGAGGGCCCGATACGCAGTATTTT,CASQSRLAGGPDTQYF
-,16,few,TRBV5-1,TRBJ2-3,TGCGCCAGCAGCGCGGGACAGACCTTTAACACAGATACGCAGTATTTT,CASSAGQTFNTDTQYF
TRBD1,14,-,TRBV19,TRBJ1-2,TGTGCCAGTAGTTCGGGACAGGGGGCGAATGGCTACACCTTC,CASSSGQGANGYTF
-,12,few,TRBV6-5,TRBJ1-5,TGTGCCAGCAGCCAAAGCAATCAGCCCCAGCATTTT,CASSQSNQPQHF
-,14,-,TRBV6-6,TRBJ1-5,TGTGCCAGCAGACCCTCTGGAGGAGGTCAGCCCCAGCATTTT,CASRPSGGGQPQHF
TRBD2,15,-,TRBV6-1,TRBJ2-5,TGTGCCAGCAGTGAAGAAGCGGGAGGGCCAGAGACCCAGTACTTC,CASSEEAGGPETQYF
-,12,-,TRBV19,TRBJ1-1,TGTGCCAGTAGTGCACAGAGAACTGAAGCTTTCTTT,CASSAQRTEAFF
-,14,few,TRBV4-2,TRBJ2-5,TGTGCCAGCAGCCAAGAGTACAACCAAGAGACCCAGTACTTC,CASSQEYNQETQYF
TRBD1,15,-,TRBV7-9,TRBJ2-5,TGTGCCAGCAGCGGACCGGGACAGCCGGGGGAGACCCAGTACTTC,CASSGPGQPGETQYF
TRBD2,16,-,TRBV11-2,TRBJ2-1,TGTGCCAGCAGCTGGGGAGCGGGAGGCTCCTACAATGAGCAGTTCTTC,CASSWGAGGSYNEQFF
TRBD2,15,-,TRBV11-2,TRBJ2-1,TGTGCCAGCAGCTCCCCGCTAGCGGGAGCTAGTGAGCAGTTCTTC,CASSSPLAGASEQFF
-,14,-,TRBV6-1,TRBJ1-5,TGTGCCAGCAGTGAAGGAGGGAACAATCAGCCCCAGCATTTT,CASSEGGNNQPQHF
-,13,-,TRBV28,TRBJ1-2,TGTGCCAGCGACAGAACAGGGAACTATGGCTACACCTTC,CASDRTGNYGYTF
-,14,-,TRBV7-8,TRBJ1-1,TGTGCCAGCAGCTTAGGCCCAGTGAACACTGAAGCTTTCTTT,CASSLGPVNTEAFF
TRBD2,16,-,TRBV2,TRBJ2-1,TGTGCCAGCAGTGGCGGGACTAGCGGAACCTTGTATGAGCAGTTCTTC,CASSGGTSGTLYEQFF
-,13,-,TRBV11-2,TRBJ1-5,TGTGCCAGCAGCTTATTGAGCGATCAGCCCCAGCATTTT,CASSLLSDQPQHF
TRBD1,15,-,TRBV5-1,TRBJ2-5,TGCGCCAGCAGCGTACCGACAGGGGAGGCAGAGACCCAGTACTTC,CASSVPTGEAETQYF
-,14,few,TRBV5-1,TRBJ1-1,TGCGCCAGCAGCCCGGCCCAGGGGCCCACTGAAGCTTTCTTT,CASSPAQGPTEAFF
-,14,-,TRBV7-9,TRBJ2-7,TGTGCCAGCAGCCTAACTCAGGCCAGGGGCGAGCAGTACTTC,CASSLTQARGEQYF
TRBD1,15,-,TRBV19,TRBJ1-5,TGTGCCAGTAGGGAACCGGGACAGGGGGATCAGCCCCAGCATTTT,CASREPGQGDQPQHF
-,13,once,TRBV19,TRBJ1-1,TGTGCCAGTAGTATTGGAGGGGCCACTGAAGCTTTCTTT,CASSIGGATEAFF